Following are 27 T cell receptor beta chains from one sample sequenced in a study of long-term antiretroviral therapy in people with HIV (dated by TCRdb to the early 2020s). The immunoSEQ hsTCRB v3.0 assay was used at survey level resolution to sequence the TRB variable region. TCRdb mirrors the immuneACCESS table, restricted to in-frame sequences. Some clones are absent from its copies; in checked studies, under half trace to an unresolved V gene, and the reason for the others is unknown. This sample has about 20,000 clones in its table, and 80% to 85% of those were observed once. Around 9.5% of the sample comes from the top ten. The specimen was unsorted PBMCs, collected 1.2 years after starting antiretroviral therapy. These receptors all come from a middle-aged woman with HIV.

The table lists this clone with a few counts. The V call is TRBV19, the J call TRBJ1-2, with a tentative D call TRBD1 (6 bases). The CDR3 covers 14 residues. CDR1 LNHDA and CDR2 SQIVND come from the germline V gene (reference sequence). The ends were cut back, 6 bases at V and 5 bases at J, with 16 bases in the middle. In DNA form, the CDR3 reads TGTGCCAGTAGGCGAGCACAGGGTTCGTATGGCTACACCTTC. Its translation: CASRRAQGSYGYTF.

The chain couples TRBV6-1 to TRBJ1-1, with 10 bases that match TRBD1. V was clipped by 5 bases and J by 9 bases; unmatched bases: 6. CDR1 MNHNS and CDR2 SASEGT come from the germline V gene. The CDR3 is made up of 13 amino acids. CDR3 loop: CASSPGTGVKAFF. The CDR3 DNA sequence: TGTGCCAGCAGTCCCGGGACAGGGGTTAAAGCTTTCTTT.

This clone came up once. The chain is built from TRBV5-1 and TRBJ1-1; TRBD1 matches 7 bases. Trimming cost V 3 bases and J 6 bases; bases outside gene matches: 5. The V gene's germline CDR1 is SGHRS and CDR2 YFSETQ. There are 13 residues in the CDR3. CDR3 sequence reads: CASSSPDRAEAFF. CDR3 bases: TGCGCCAGCAGCTCTCCCGACAGGGCTGAAGCTTTCTTT.

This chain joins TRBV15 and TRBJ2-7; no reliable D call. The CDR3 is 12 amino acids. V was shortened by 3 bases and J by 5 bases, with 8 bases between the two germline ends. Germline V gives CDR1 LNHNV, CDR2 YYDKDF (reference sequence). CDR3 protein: CATSRYTNEQYF. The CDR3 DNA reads TGTGCCACCAGCAGGTACACTAACGAGCAGTACTTC.

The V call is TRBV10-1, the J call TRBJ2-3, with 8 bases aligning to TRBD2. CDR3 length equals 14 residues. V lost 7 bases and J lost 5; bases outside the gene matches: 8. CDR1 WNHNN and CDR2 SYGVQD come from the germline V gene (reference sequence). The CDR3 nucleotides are TGCGCCAGCAACGAGCGGGAGTTCGAAGATACGCAGTATTTT. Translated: CASNEREFEDTQYF.

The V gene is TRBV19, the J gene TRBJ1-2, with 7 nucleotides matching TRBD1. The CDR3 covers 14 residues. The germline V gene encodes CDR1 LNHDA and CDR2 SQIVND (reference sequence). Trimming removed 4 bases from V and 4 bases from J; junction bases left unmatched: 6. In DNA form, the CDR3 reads TGTGCCAGTAGTAGGCCAGGGGGTATCTATGGCTACACCTTC. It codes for CASSRPGGIYGYTF.

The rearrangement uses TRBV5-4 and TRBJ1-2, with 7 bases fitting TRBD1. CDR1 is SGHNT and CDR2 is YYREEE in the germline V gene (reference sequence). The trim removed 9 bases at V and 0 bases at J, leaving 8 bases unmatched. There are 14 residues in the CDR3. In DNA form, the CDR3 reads TGTGCCACCGGGACAGTCTTAACTAACTATGGCTACACCTTC. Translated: CATGTVLTNYGYTF.

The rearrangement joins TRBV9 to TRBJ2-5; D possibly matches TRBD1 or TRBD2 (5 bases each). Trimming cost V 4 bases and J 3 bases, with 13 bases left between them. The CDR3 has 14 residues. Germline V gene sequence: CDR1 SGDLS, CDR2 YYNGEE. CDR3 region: CASSPPGTKETQYF. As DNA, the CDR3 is TGTGCCAGCAGCCCGCCCGGGACCAAAGAGACCCAGTACTTC.

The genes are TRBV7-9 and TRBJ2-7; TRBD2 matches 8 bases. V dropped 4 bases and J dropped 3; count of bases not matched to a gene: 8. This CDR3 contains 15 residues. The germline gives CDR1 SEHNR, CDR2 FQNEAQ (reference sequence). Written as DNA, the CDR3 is TGTGCCAGCAGCTGGGAGGGGGGACTAGTCTACGAGCAGTACTTC. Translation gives CASSWEGGLVYEQYF. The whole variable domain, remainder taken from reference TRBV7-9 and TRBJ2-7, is DTGVSQNPRHKITKRGQNVTFRCDPISEHNRLYWYRQTLGQGPEFLTYFQNEAQLEKSRLLSDRFSAERPKGSFSTLEIQRTEQGDSAMYLCASSWEGGLVYEQYFGPGTRLTVT.

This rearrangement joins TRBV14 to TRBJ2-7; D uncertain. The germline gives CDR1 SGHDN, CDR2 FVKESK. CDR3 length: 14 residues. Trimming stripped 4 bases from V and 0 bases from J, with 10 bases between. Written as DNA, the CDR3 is TGTGCCAGCAGCCTATCCCCGAGCTCCTACGAGCAGTACTTC. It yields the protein CASSLSPSSYEQYF.

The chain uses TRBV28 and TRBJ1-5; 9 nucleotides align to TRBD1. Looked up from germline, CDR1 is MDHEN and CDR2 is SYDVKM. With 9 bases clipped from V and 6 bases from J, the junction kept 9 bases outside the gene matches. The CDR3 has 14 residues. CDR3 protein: CASNRDRASQPQHF. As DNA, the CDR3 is TGTGCCAGTAACCGGGACAGGGCAAGTCAGCCCCAGCATTTT.

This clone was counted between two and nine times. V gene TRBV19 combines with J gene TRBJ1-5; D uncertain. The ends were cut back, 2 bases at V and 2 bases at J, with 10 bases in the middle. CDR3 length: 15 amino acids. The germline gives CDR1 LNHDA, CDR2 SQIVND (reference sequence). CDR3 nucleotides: TGTGCCAGTAGTATACCCGGGCTGGGCAATCAGCCCCAGCATTTT. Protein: CASSIPGLGNQPQHF.

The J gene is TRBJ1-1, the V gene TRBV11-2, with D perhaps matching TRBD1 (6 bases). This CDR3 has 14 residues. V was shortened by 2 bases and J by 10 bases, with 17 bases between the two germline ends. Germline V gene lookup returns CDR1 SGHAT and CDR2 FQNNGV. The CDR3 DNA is TGTGCCAGCAGCTTAACGGGGGGCACGGCTCGAGCTTTCTTT. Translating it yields CASSLTGGTARAFF.

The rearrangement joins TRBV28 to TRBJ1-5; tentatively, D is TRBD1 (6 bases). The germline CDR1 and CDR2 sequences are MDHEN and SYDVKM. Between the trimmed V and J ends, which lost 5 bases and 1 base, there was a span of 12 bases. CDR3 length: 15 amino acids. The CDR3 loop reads CASSNRVVSNQPQHF. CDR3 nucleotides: TGTGCCAGCAGTAACAGGGTGGTGAGCAATCAGCCCCAGCATTTT.

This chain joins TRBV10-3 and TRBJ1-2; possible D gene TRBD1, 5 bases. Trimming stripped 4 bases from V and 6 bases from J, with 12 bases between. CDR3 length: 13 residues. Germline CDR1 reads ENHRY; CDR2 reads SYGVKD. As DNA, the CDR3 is TGTGCCATCAGTGGGGACTGGGCCAATGGCTACACCTTC. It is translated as CAISGDWANGYTF.

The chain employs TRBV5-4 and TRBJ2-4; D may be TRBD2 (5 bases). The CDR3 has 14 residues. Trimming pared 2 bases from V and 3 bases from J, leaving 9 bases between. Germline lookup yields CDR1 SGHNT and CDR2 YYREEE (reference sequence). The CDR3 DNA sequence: TGTGCCAGCAGCTTAGAGGGAGTCAAAAACATTCAGTACTTC. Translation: CASSLEGVKNIQYF.

The CDR3 loop reads CASSLIRGGTGELFF. DNA for the CDR3: TGTGCCAGCAGTTTAATCAGGGGAGGGACCGGGGAGCTGTTTTTT. The rearrangement links TRBV28 to TRBJ2-2, with a possible D match to TRBD2 (7 bases). From germline, CDR1 is MDHEN and CDR2 SYDVKM. This CDR3 region has 15 residues. Deletions cut 2 bases from V and 5 bases from J, with 12 bases between.

For the CDR3, the DNA is TGTGCCAGCAGTTTCGCCTTCCGCCACGAGCAGTACTTC. Its protein product is CASSFAFRHEQYF. The genes are TRBV27 and TRBJ2-7; the D is unclear. The CDR3 totals 13 residues. Germline values: CDR1 MNHEY, CDR2 SMNVEV (reference sequence). Between the trimmed V and J ends, which lost 3 bases and 5 bases, there was a span of 11 bases.

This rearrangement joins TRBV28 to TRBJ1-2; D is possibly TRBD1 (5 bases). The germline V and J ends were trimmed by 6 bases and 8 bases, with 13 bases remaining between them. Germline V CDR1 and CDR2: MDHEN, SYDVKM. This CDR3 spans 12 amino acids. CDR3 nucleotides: TGTGCCAGCAGCCAAAGGGGCGAGGGCTACACCTTC. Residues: CASSQRGEGYTF.

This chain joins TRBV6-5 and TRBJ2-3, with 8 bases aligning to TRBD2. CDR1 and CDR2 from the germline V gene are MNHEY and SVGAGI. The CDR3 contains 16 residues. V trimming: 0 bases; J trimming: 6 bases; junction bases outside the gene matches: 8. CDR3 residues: CASSYSFSGNKDTQYF. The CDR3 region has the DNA TGTGCCAGCAGTTACTCCTTTAGCGGGAATAAGGATACGCAGTATTTT.

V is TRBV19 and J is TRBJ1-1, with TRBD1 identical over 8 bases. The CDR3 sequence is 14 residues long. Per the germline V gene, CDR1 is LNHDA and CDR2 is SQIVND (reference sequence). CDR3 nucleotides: TGTGCGGTCCGGGACAGGACGCTGAACACTGAAGCTTTCTTT. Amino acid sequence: CAVRDRTLNTEAFF.

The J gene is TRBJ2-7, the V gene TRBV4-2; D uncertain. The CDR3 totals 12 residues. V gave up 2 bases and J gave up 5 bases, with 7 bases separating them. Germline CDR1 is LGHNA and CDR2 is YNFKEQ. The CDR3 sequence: CASSQPPNEQYF. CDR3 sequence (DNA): TGTGCCAGCAGCCAACCCCCTAACGAGCAGTACTTC.

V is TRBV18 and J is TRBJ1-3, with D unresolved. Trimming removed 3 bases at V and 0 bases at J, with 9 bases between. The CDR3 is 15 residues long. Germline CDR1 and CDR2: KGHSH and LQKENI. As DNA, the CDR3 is TGTGCCAGCTCACCTATAACTTACTCTGGAAACACCATATATTTT. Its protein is CASSPITYSGNTIYF. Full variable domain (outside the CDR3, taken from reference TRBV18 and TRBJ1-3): NAGVMQNPRHLVRRRGQEARLRCSPMKGHSHVYWYRQLPEEGLKFMVYLQKENIIDESGMPKERFSAEFPKEGPSILRIQQVVRGDSAAYFCASSPITYSGNTIYFGEGSWLTVV.

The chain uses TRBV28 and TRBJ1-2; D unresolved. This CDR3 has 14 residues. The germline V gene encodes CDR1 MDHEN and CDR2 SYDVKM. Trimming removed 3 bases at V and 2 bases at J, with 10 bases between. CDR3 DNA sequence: TGTGCCAGCAGTTTTGCTCTGGGGAACTATGGCTACACCTTC. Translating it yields CASSFALGNYGYTF.

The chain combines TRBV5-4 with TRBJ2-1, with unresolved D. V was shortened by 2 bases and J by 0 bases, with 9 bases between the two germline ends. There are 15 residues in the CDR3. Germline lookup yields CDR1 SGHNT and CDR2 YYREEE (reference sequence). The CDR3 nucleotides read TGTGCCAGCAGCTTCCTAGAAAGCTCCTACAATGAGCAGTTCTTC. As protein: CASSFLESSYNEQFF.

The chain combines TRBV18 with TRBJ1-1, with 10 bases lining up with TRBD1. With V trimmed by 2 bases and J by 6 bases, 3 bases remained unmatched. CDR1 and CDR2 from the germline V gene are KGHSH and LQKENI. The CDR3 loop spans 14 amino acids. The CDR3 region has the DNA TGTGCCAGCTCACCAGACAGGGGGCGGTCTGAAGCTTTCTTT. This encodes CASSPDRGRSEAFF.

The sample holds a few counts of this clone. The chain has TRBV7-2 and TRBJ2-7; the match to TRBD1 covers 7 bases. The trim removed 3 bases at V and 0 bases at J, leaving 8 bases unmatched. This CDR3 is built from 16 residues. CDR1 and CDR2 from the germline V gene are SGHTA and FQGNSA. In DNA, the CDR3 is TGTGCCAGCAGCTTGAGCCGGGACAGTTTCTCCTACGAGCAGTACTTC. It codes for CASSLSRDSFSYEQYF.